The 27 T cell receptor beta chains below were found in one sample sequenced in a study of PD-L1 blockade in urothelial cancer (dated by TCRdb to about 2017). This sample's time point label indicates: pretreatment peripheral blood. The method was the immunoSEQ multiplex PCR assay. This is the immuneACCESS table as TCRdb keeps it, with only in-frame sequences that have V and J called. A part of the clones is gone; compared with another copy, unresolved V genes explain less than half, and the rest is unexplained. Counted in this sample were about 50,000 clones; 70% to 80% of them appeared once. The ten most abundant clones make up 10% of the sample. This specimen consisted of PBMCs, obtained around atezolizumab (anti-PD-L1) treatment. Source of these receptors: a man in his 70s with urothelial cancer.

This clone appeared a few times. The rearrangement joins TRBV7-9 to TRBJ2-5, with unresolved D. The CDR3 covers 13 residues. V lost 3 bases, J lost 2 bases, and 7 bases lay in between. The germline CDR1 and CDR2 sequences are SEHNR and FQNEAQ (reference sequence). CDR3 DNA: TGTGCCAGCAGCTTCTGGCAGCAAGAGACCCAGTACTTC. Amino acid sequence: CASSFWQQETQYF.

The chain carries TRBV6-1 and TRBJ2-3; TRBD2 aligns across 12 bases. Per the germline V gene, CDR1 is MNHNS and CDR2 is SASEGT. The junction had 14 bases not matched to a gene; V was cut back by 1 base and J by 3 bases. This CDR3 contains 20 residues. In nucleotides, the CDR3 is TGTGCCAGCAGTGAAGATAGCTGGCTAGCGGGAGGGTCGGGGACAGATACGCAGTATTTT. It specifies CASSEDSWLAGGSGTDTQYF.

This chain connects TRBV10-1 to TRBJ2-1, with a tentative D call TRBD2 (5 bases). This CDR3 spans 16 amino acids. Trimming shortened V by 4 bases and J by 7 bases, and 20 bases separated the two germline ends. Germline lookup yields CDR1 WNHNN and CDR2 SYGVQD (reference sequence). CDR3 nucleotide sequence: TGCGCCAGCAGTGCAACCAGGAGGTATACCGAAAATGAGCAGTTCTTC. It codes for CASSATRRYTENEQFF.

This sequence joins TRBV11-3 and TRBJ2-7; 7 positions match TRBD1. Trimming removed 5 bases from V and 0 bases from J; junction bases left unmatched: 7. The germline CDR1 and CDR2 sequences are SGHNT and YENEEA. The CDR3 consists of 15 residues. The CDR3 nucleotides are TGTGCCAGCAGCCTCCGGGACAGCAGCTCCTACGAGCAGTACTTC. The encoded protein is CASSLRDSSSYEQYF.

This clone was found a few times. The chain recombines TRBV5-4 with TRBJ2-5; no reliable D call. From germline, CDR1 is SGHNT and CDR2 YYREEE (reference sequence). V was cut by 0 bases and J by 1 base, with 10 bases left in between. The CDR3 sequence is 15 residues long. DNA for the CDR3: TGTGCCAGCAGCTTGGACACCAGAAGCCAAGAGACCCAGTACTTC. Translated, it gives CASSLDTRSQETQYF.

This chain joins TRBV7-2 and TRBJ1-2, with 7 bases identical to TRBD1. Germline-derived CDR1 and CDR2 are SGHTA and FQGNSA. J was trimmed by 6 bases and V by 5 bases; bases with no gene match: 6. This CDR3 is 13 amino acids long. The CDR3 spells CASSLTGVDGYTF. Here the CDR3 DNA reads TGTGCCAGCAGCCTAACAGGGGTGGATGGCTACACCTTC.

This clone was seen only once. V gene TRBV28 combines with J gene TRBJ1-2; a weak D match, TRBD1 (6 bases). Germline CDR1 and CDR2: MDHEN and SYDVKM. The CDR3 has 14 residues. V was trimmed by 7 bases and J by 4 bases, leaving 16 bases between them. CDR3 DNA: TGTGCCAGCAATTTCGACAGGTTGGGCTATGGCTACACCTTC. Translated: CASNFDRLGYGYTF.

The chain combines TRBV5-1 with TRBJ2-3; D is uncertain. Trimming pared 4 bases from V and 7 bases from J, leaving 7 bases between. This CDR3 spans 11 amino acids. CDR1 is SGHRS and CDR2 is YFSETQ in the germline V gene. DNA for the CDR3: TGCGCCAGCAGCGATGAGAATACGCAGTATTTT. Translation gives CASSDENTQYF. Variable domain in full (rest from reference TRBV5-1 and TRBJ2-3): KAGVTQTPRYLIKTRGQQVTLSCSPISGHRSVSWYQQTPGQGLQFLFEYFSETQRNKGNFPGRFSGRQFSNSRSEMNVSTLELGDSALYLCASSDENTQYFGPGTRLTVL.

V and J are TRBV30 and TRBJ2-7, with 10 bases aligning to TRBD1. Germline-derived CDR1 and CDR2 are GTSNPN and SVGIG (reference sequence). The CDR3 totals 15 residues. V lost 1 base to trimming and J lost 1 base; unmatched junction nucleotides: 4. The CDR3 region is CAWSGWTGGSYEQYF. CDR3 sequence (DNA): TGTGCCTGGAGTGGATGGACAGGGGGGTCCTACGAGCAGTACTTC. Filled out from reference TRBV30 and TRBJ2-7, the complete variable domain reads SQTIHQWPATLVQPVGSPLSLECTVEGTSNPNLYWYRQAAGRGLQLLFYSVGIGQISSEVPQNLSASRPQDRQFILSSKKLLLSDSGFYLCAWSGWTGGSYEQYFGPGTRLTVT.

This clone was seen more than once but under ten times. The chain combines TRBV5-4 with TRBJ2-1; D is possibly TRBD2 (6 bases). With 1 base removed from V and 7 bases from J, the gap between germline ends came to 9 bases. The germline V gene has CDR1 SGHNT and CDR2 YYREEE (reference sequence). There are 13 residues in the CDR3. CDR3 residues: CASSLYAGNEQFF. Written as DNA, the CDR3 is TGTGCCAGCAGCTTGTACGCGGGGAATGAGCAGTTCTTC. The variable domain in full, with the rest retrieved from reference TRBV5-4 and TRBJ2-1, is ETGVTQSPTHLIKTRGQQVTLRCSSQSGHNTVSWYQQALGQGPQFIFQYYREEENGRGNFPPRFSGLQFPNYSSELNVNALELDDSALYLCASSLYAGNEQFFGPGTRLTVL.

The CDR3 reads CASSFSGDGGNTIYF. DNA for the CDR3: TGTGCCAGCAGTTTTTCAGGGGACGGTGGAAACACCATATATTTT. The V and J genes are TRBV28 and TRBJ1-3; tentatively, D is TRBD1 (6 bases). V gave up 3 bases and J gave up 3 bases, with 12 bases separating them. This CDR3 is 15 amino acids long. Germline lookup yields CDR1 MDHEN and CDR2 SYDVKM.

This clone was observed a single time. The chain employs TRBV5-1 and TRBJ1-2; 8 nucleotides align to TRBD1. V dropped 2 bases and J dropped 6; count of bases not matched to a gene: 9. This CDR3 is 15 amino acids long. Germline CDR1 SGHRS, CDR2 YFSETQ. The CDR3 nucleotides read TGCGCCAGCAGCTTAAGACAGGGGACCGCTAATGGCTACACCTTC. This codes for CASSLRQGTANGYTF. The full variable domain, with the rest looked up from reference TRBV5-1 and TRBJ1-2, is KAGVTQTPRYLIKTRGQQVTLSCSPISGHRSVSWYQQTPGQGLQFLFEYFSETQRNKGNFPGRFSGRQFSNSRSEMNVSTLELGDSALYLCASSLRQGTANGYTFGSGTRLTVV.

V is TRBV27 and J is TRBJ2-3; 11 nucleotides line up with TRBD2. Losses at the gene ends were 5 bases for V and 4 bases for J; bases not matched to a gene: 8. CDR1 and CDR2 from the germline V gene are MNHEY and SMNVEV (reference sequence). This CDR3 has 16 amino acids. In DNA form, the CDR3 reads TGTGCCAGCAGTACTCAAGGGACTAGCGGACCAGATACGCAGTATTTT. It specifies CASSTQGTSGPDTQYF.

The V and J genes are TRBV5-1 and TRBJ1-1; a weak D match, TRBD1 (6 bases). This CDR3 contains 14 residues. Germline V gene sequence: CDR1 SGHRS, CDR2 YFSETQ. V lost 2 bases to trimming and J lost 1 base, with 9 bases between them. The CDR3 region has the DNA TGCGCCAGCAGCTTACAGGGCCAGAACACTGAAGCTTTCTTT. Its protein product is CASSLQGQNTEAFF.

This rearrangement joins TRBV5-1 to TRBJ1-1; D perhaps matches TRBD1 (6 bases). The CDR3 runs to 12 residues. Per germline, CDR1 SGHRS and CDR2 YFSETQ. The V end was cut by 4 bases, the J end by 3 bases, with 7 bases between. The chain's CDR3 is CASSPGDTEAFF. CDR3 nucleotides: TGCGCCAGCAGCCCAGGGGACACTGAAGCTTTCTTT.

A remark on this clone: One junction end disagrees with the germline gene, perhaps due to a read error. The V call is TRBV5-4, the J call TRBJ1-2, with 9 nucleotides matching TRBD1. The CDR3 spans 15 residues. Germline loops: CDR1 SGHNT, CDR2 YYREEE (reference sequence). The CDR3: CASSFKGQGPSLVLF. DNA of the CDR3: TGTGCCAGCAGCTTCAAGGGACAGGGACCTTCCCTTGTCCTCTTC.

The rearrangement links TRBV5-6 to TRBJ2-7, with TRBD2 identical over 8 bases. Germline V lookup: CDR1 SGHDT, CDR2 YYEEEE. J was trimmed by 3 bases and V by 4 bases; bases with no gene match: 6. The CDR3 totals 14 residues. The DNA for the CDR3 is TGTGCCAGCAGCCCCGGGAGCGGGGGCTACGAGCAGTACTTC. Protein product: CASSPGSGGYEQYF.

The chain is built from TRBV14 and TRBJ1-4, with D perhaps TRBD1 (5 bases). CDR3 length: 12 amino acids. Trimming took 0 bases from V and 14 from J, leaving 10 bases between them. Germline V gene data show CDR1 as SGHDN and CDR2 as FVKESK. The CDR3 DNA reads TGTGCCAGCAGCCAAGAGGCGGGACCTCTGTTTTTT. Translating gives CASSQEAGPLFF. Using reference TRBV14 and TRBJ1-4 for the parts outside the CDR3, the full variable domain is EAGVTQFPSHSVIEKGQTVTLRCDPISGHDNLYWYRRVMGKEIKFLLHFVKESKQDESGMPNNRFLAERTGGTYSTLKVQPAELEDSGVYFCASSQEAGPLFFGSGTQLSVL.

The genes are TRBV2 and TRBJ2-7, with 7 bases aligning to TRBD1. V gave up 4 bases and J gave up 7 bases; unmatched junction bases: 10. The length of the CDR3 is 14 residues. CDR1 is SNHLY, CDR2 FYNNEI, per germline. The CDR3 loop reads CASSGDRDSREQYF. The CDR3 bases are TGTGCCAGCAGTGGGGATCGGGACAGTAGGGAGCAGTACTTC.

V and J are TRBV7-2 and TRBJ2-7; tentative D call: TRBD2 (6 bases). The length of the CDR3 is 14 residues. CDR1 SGHTA and CDR2 FQGNSA come from the germline V gene. V lost 5 bases and J 4 bases, leaving 15 bases between the germline ends. CDR3 in amino acids: CASSPRRVAYEQYF. The CDR3 DNA follows: TGTGCCAGCAGCCCTAGGAGGGTAGCTTACGAGCAGTACTTC.

This rearrangement joins TRBV6-4 to TRBJ1-2; TRBD1 matches at 11 bases. Germline V gives CDR1 MRHNA, CDR2 SNTAGT. The CDR3 is 15 amino acids. V lost 5 bases, J lost 0 bases, and 2 bases stayed unmatched. DNA for the CDR3: TGTGCCAGCAGTTTGGACAGGGGGCCTAACTATGGCTACACCTTC. Translated: CASSLDRGPNYGYTF.

The V and J genes are TRBV12-5 and TRBJ1-3; no firm D call. The V gene lost 8 bases and the J gene lost 0 bases, with 5 bases spanning the gap. There are 12 residues in the CDR3. The germline V gene has CDR1 LGHNT and CDR2 FRNRAP. The CDR3 sequence is CASSGSGNTIYF. The CDR3 DNA is TGTGCTAGTTCGGGCTCTGGAAACACCATATATTTT. The full variable domain, rest sourced from reference TRBV12-5 and TRBJ1-3, is DARVTQTPRHKVTEMGQEVTMRCQPILGHNTVFWYRQTMMQGLELLAYFRNRAPLDDSGMPKDRFSAEMPDATLATLKIQPSEPRDSAVYFCASSGSGNTIYFGEGSWLTVV.

This clone has just one count. The V call is TRBV6-5, the J call TRBJ2-7; D is perhaps TRBD2 (5 bases). CDR1 is MNHEY and CDR2 is SVGAGI in the germline V gene. The germline V and J ends were trimmed by 6 bases and 3 bases, with 12 bases remaining between them. The CDR3 has 13 residues. For the CDR3, the DNA is TGTGCCAGCAGCGGCGGGCCGGGCTACGAGCAGTACTTC. It specifies CASSGGPGYEQYF.

The J gene is TRBJ1-2, the V gene TRBV5-6; tentative D call: TRBD1 (6 bases). Germline lookup yields CDR1 SGHDT and CDR2 YYEEEE. Deletions cut 3 bases from V and 2 bases from J, with 14 bases between. The CDR3 contains 15 residues. Here the CDR3 reads CASSWRAGANYGYTF. CDR3 DNA: TGTGCCAGCAGCTGGCGCGCAGGGGCGAACTATGGCTACACCTTC.

This clone was counted only a few times. This chain connects TRBV5-1 to TRBJ2-1; 8 positions match TRBD2. CDR3 size: 16 residues. Germline V gene sequence: CDR1 SGHRS, CDR2 YFSETQ. Trimming removed 4 bases from V and 9 bases from J; junction bases left unmatched: 15. CDR3 nucleotides: TGCGCCAGCAGCCTTATGGCGGGAGGTACCAACCTTGAGCAGTTCTTC. The encoded protein is CASSLMAGGTNLEQFF.

This clone came up once. V gene TRBV11-3 combines with J gene TRBJ2-2; 9 bases line up with TRBD2. CDR1 and CDR2 (germline): SGHNT, YENEEA. J lost 6 bases, V lost 3 bases, and 5 bases had no gene match. This CDR3 contains 15 residues. CDR3: CASSFSGGRAGELFF. DNA of the CDR3: TGTGCCAGCAGCTTTTCTGGCGGGAGGGCCGGGGAGCTGTTTTTT. The full variable domain, with the rest looked up from reference TRBV11-3 and TRBJ2-2, is EAGVVQSPRYKIIEKKQPVAFWCNPISGHNTLYWYLQNLGQGPELLIRYENEEAVDDSQLPKDRFSAERLKGVDSTLKIQPAELGDSAVYLCASSFSGGRAGELFFGEGSRLTVL.

The chain links TRBV7-3 to TRBJ2-3, with a tentative D call TRBD2 (5 bases). The CDR3 consists of 12 residues. Per the germline V gene, CDR1 is SGHTA and CDR2 is FQGTGA. V lost 5 bases and J lost 6, with 9 bases in between. The CDR3 DNA is TGTGCCAGCAGCGGCCGGGGTGATACGCAGTATTTT. This sequence encodes CASSGRGDTQYF.